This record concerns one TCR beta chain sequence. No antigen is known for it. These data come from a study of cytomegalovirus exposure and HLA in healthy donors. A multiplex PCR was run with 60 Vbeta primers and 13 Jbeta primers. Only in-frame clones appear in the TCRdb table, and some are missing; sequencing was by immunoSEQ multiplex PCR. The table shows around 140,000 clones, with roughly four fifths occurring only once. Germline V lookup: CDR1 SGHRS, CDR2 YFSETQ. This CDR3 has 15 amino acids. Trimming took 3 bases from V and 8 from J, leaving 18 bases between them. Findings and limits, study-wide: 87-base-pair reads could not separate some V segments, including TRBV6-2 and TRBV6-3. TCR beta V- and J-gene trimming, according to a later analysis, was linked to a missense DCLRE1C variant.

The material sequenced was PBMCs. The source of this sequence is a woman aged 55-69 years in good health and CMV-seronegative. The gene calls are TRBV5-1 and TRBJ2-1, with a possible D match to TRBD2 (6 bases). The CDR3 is CASSSGVLGFDEQFF. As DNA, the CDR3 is TGCGCCAGCAGCTCGGGGGTCTTAGGGTTCGATGAGCAGTTCTTC. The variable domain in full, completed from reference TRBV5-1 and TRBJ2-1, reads KAGVTQTPRYLIKTRGQQVTLSCSPISGHRSVSWYQQTPGQGLQFLFEYFSETQRNKGNFPGRFSGRQFSNSRSEMNVSTLELGDSALYLCASSSGVLGFDEQFFGPGTRLTVL.